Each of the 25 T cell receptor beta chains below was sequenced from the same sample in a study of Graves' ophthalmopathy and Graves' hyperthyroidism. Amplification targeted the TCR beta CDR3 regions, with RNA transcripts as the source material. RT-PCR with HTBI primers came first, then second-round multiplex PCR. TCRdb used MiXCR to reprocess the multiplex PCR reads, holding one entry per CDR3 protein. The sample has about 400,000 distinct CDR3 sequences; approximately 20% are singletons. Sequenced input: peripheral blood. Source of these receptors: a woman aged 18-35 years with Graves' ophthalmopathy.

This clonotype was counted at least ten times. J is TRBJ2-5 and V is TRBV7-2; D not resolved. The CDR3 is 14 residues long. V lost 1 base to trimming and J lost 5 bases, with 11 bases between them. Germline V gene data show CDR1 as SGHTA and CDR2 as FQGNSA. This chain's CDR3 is CASSLDYLQETQYF. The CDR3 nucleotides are TGTGCCAGCAGCTTAGACTACCTCCAGGAGACCCAGTACTTC.

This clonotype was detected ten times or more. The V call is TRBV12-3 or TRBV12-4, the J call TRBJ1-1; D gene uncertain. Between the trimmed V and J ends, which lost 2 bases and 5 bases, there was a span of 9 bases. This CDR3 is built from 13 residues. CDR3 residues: CASSLLEGTEAFF. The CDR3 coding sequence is TGTGCCAGCAGTTTACTGGAAGGGACTGAAGCTTTCTTT.

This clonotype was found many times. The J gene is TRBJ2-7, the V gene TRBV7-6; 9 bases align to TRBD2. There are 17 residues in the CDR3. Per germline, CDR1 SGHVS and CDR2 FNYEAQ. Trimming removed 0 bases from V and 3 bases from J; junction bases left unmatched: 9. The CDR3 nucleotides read TGTGCCAGCAGCTTAGCGGTGGGACTAGCTCCCTACTACGAGCAGTACTTC. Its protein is CASSLAVGLAPYYEQYF. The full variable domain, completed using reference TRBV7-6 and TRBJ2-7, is GAGVSQSPRYKVTKRGQDVALRCDPISGHVSLYWYRQALGQGPEFLTYFNYEAQQDKSGLPNDRFSAERPEGSISTLTIQRTEQRDSAMYRCASSLAVGLAPYYEQYFGPGTRLTVT.

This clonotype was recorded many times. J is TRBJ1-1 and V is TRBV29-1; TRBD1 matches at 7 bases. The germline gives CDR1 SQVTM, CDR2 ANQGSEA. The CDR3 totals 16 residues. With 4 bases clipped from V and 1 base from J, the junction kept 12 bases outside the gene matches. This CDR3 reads CSVGPPPGTENTEAFF. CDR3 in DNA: TGCAGCGTTGGGCCCCCCCCCGGGACAGAGAACACTGAAGCTTTCTTT.

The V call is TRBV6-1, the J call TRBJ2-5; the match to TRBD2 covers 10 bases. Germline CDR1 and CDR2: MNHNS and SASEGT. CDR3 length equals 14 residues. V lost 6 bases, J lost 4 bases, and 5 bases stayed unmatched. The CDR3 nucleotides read TGTGCCAGCAGACTATCTAGCGGGAGAGAGACCCAGTACTTC. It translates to CASRLSSGRETQYF.

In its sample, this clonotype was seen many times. The CDR3 sequence: CSVARGNTEAFF. The CDR3 DNA follows: TGCAGCGTTGCTCGCGGGAACACTGAAGCTTTCTTT. The chain combines TRBV29-1 with TRBJ1-1; D is undetermined. Germline V CDR1 and CDR2: SQVTM, ANQGSEA. CDR3 length: 12 residues. The V end was cut by 4 bases, the J end by 1 base, with 7 bases between.

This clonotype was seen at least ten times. The CDR3: CASSDTLSNQPQHF. The CDR3 DNA follows: TGTGCCAGCAGCGATACACTTAGCAATCAGCCCCAGCATTTT. The chain carries TRBV9 and TRBJ1-5; D call uncertain. Germline V gene lookup returns CDR1 SGDLS and CDR2 YYNGEE. The CDR3 is made up of 14 amino acids. With 3 bases removed from V and 0 bases from J, the gap between germline ends came to 7 bases.

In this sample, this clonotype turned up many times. CDR3 sequence reads: CASSPQTGPYEQYF. The CDR3 DNA reads TGTGCCAGCAGTCCCCAGACGGGCCCCTACGAGCAGTACTTC. The chain carries TRBV6-5 and TRBJ2-7; no firm D call. The CDR3 extends over 14 amino acids. The germline CDR1 and CDR2 sequences are MNHEY and SVGAGI. The V gene lost 5 bases and the J gene lost 2 bases, with 13 bases spanning the gap.

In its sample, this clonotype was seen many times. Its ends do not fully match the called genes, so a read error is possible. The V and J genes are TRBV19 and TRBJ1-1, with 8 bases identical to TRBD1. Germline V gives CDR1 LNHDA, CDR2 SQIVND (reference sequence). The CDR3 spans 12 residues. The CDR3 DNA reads TGTGCCAGTAGTAATCTCCGGACAGGGAGAAGGTTT. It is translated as CASSNLRTGRRF.

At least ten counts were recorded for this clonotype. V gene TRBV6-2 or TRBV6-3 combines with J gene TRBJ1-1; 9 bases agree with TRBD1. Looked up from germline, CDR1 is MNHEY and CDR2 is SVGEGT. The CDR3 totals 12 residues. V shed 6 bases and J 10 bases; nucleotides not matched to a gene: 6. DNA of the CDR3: TGTGCCAGCAGGGGTACAGGGGGCAGAGCTTTCTTT. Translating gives CASRGTGGRAFF.

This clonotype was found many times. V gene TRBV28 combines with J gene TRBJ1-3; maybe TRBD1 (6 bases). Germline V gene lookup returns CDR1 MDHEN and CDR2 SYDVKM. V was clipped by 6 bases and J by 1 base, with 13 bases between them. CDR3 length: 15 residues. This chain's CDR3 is CASSRLGTSGNTIYF. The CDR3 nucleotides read TGTGCCAGCAGCCGCCTGGGGACATCTGGAAACACCATATATTTT.

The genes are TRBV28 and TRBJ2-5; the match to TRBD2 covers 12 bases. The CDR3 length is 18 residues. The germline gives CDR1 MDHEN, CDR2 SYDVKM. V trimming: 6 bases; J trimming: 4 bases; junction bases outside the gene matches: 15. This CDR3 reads CASRLRPGLAGGGETQYF. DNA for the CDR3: TGTGCCAGCAGGCTCCGGCCCGGGCTAGCGGGAGGGGGAGAGACCCAGTACTTC.

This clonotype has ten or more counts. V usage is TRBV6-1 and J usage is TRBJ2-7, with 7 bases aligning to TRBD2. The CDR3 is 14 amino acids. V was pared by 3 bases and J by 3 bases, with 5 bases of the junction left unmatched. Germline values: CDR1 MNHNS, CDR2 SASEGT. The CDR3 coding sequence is TGTGCCAGCAGTGAGTTCGGGAGGAACTACGAGCAGTACTTC. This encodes CASSEFGRNYEQYF.

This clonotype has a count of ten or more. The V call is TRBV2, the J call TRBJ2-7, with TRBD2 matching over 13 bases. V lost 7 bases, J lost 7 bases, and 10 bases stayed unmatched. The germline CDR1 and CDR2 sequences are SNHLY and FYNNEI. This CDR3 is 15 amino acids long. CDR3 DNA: TGTGCCAGCACCCAAGGACTAGCGGGAGTAGGAGAGCAGTACTTC. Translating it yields CASTQGLAGVGEQYF.

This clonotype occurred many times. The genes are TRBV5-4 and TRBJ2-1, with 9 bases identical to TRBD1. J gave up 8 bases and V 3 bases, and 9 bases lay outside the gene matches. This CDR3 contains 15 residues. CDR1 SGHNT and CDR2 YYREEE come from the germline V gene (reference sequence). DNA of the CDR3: TGTGCCAGCAGCTCAGGGGACAGGGAGATCGATGAGCAGTTCTTC. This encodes CASSSGDREIDEQFF.

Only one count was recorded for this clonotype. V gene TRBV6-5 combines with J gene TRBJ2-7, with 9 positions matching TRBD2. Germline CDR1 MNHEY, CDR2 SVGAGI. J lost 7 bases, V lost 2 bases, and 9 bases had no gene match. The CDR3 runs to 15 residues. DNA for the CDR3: TGTGCCAGCAGTTACATCATAGCGGGAGCAGTTGAGCAGTACTTC. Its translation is CASSYIIAGAVEQYF.

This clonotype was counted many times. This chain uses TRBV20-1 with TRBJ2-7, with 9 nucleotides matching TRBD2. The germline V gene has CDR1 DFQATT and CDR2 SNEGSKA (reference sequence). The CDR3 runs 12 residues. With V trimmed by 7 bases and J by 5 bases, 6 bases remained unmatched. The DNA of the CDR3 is TGCAGTGTTAGCGGGAGCGGAGACGAGCAGTACTTC. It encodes CSVSGSGDEQYF.

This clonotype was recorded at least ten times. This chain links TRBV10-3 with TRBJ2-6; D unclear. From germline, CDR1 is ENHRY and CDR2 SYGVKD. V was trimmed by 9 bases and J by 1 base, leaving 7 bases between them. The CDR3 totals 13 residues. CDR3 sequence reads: CAIGPSGANVLTF. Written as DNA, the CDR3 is TGTGCCATTGGTCCGTCTGGGGCCAACGTCCTGACTTTC.

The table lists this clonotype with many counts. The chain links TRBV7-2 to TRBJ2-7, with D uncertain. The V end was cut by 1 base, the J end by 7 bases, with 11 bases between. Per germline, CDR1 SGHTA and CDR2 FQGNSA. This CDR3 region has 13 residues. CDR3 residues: CASSLGAPVEQYF. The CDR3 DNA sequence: TGTGCCAGCAGCTTAGGGGCGCCCGTAGAGCAGTACTTC.

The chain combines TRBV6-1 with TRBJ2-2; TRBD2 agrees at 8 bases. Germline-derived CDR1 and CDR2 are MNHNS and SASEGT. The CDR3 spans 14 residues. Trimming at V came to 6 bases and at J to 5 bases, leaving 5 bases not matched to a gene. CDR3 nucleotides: TGTGCCAGCAGGGTAGCGGGATCAACCGGGGAGCTGTTTTTT. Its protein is CASRVAGSTGELFF.

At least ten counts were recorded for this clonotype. The CDR3 DNA sequence: TGTGCCAGCAGTTTCCAAAAGGGGATAGCCCAGCATTTT. Translated: CASSFQKGIAQHF. The V gene is TRBV12-3 or TRBV12-4, the J gene TRBJ1-5, with D perhaps TRBD1 (5 bases). There are 13 residues in the CDR3. Trimming removed 3 bases from V and 11 bases from J, with 14 bases in between.

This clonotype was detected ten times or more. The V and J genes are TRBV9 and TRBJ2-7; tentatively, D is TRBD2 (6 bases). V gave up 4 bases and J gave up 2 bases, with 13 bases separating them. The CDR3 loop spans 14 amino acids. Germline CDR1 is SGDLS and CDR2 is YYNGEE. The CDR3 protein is CASSTRDGAYEQYF. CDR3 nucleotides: TGTGCCAGCAGCACGCGGGACGGCGCCTACGAGCAGTACTTC.

The CDR3 protein is CAWSVPTGGSETQYF. The CDR3, as DNA: TGTGCCTGGAGTGTCCCTACAGGGGGATCAGAGACCCAGTACTTC. The rearrangement links TRBV30 to TRBJ2-5, with TRBD1 matching over 8 bases. Germline values: CDR1 GTSNPN, CDR2 SVGIG (reference sequence). This CDR3 contains 15 residues. J gave up 4 bases and V 0 bases, and 7 bases lay outside the gene matches. The whole variable domain, filled in from reference TRBV30 and TRBJ2-5, reads SQTIHQWPATLVQPVGSPLSLECTVEGTSNPNLYWYRQAAGRGLQLLFYSVGIGQISSEVPQNLSASRPQDRQFILSSKKLLLSDSGFYLCAWSVPTGGSETQYFGPGTRLLVL.

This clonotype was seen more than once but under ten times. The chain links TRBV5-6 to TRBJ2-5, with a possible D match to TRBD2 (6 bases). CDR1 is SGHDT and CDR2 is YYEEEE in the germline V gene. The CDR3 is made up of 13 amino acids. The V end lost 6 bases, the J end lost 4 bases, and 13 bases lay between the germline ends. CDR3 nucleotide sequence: TGTGCCAGCAACCCCTTGGGGGGAGAGACCCAGTACTTC. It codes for CASNPLGGETQYF. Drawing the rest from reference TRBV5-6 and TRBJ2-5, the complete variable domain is DAGVTQSPTHLIKTRGQQVTLRCSPKSGHDTVSWYQQALGQGPQFIFQYYEEEERQRGNFPDRFSGHQFPNYSSELNVNALLLGDSALYLCASNPLGGETQYFGPGTRLLVL.

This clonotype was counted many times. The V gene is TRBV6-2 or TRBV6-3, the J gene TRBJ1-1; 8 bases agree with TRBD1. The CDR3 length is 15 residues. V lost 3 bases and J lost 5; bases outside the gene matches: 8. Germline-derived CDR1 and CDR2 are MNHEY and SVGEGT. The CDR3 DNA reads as TGTGCCAGCAGTTATTCACGACAGGGGAGGACTGAAGCTTTCTTT. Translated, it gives CASSYSRQGRTEAFF.